These 22 T cell receptor beta chains share one sample of origin, sequenced in a study of tumor-infiltrating lymphocytes in primary liver carcinoma. TCR beta cDNA came from about 0.55 ug total RNA, primed with a constant-region primer. Researchers made the TCR beta libraries by running three nested multiplex PCR rounds with slightly modified ARM-PCR. Both of the initial two PCR rounds ran for about 9 cycles and employed TRBV1-TRBV30 forward primers alongside a C-beta reverse primer. From the multiplex PCR reads, TCRdb called clonotypes with MiXCR, one entry per CDR3 protein. The sample carries fewer than 400,000 distinct CDR3 sequences, approximately 58% recorded once. It was unsorted whole blood that yielded blood RNA, and germline DNA was also extracted. The sample was peripheral blood. These receptors were obtained from a woman aged 25 to 39 with primary liver carcinoma and hepatitis B virus infection.

On this clonotype: This may be a read error: a much more frequent sequence differs by one nucleotide. The V gene is TRBV6-1, the J gene TRBJ1-1; TRBD1 matches 8 bases. The J segment lost 5 bases and the V segment lost 10 bases, leaving 24 bases of the junction unmatched. The CDR3 is made up of 18 amino acids. CDR1 and CDR2 from the germline V gene are MNHNS and SASEGT. CDR3 nucleotides: TGTGCCATCCAGGAGCAGGGGGCGACGGGGAATTTTAAGACTGAAGCTTTCTTT. Residues: CAIQEQGATGNFKTEAFF.

A remark on this clonotype: Since the CDR3 does not end with the conserved phenylalanine or tryptophan, this likely comes from a read error. The V and J genes are TRBV4-3 and TRBJ2-3; TRBD2 agrees at 8 bases. Germline trimming cut 4 bases from V and 2 bases from J; bases unmatched to any gene: 11. CDR3 length: 17 amino acids. Germline CDR1 and CDR2: LGHNA and YSLEER. CDR3 loop: CASSPLIAGGDTDTQYS. The CDR3 DNA sequence: TGCGCCAGCAGCCCCCTTATCGCGGGAGGAGACACAGATACGCAGTATTCT.

This clonotype was observed a handful of times. The chain is built from TRBV14 and TRBJ2-6; no definite D call. The germline V and J ends were trimmed by 6 bases and 1 base, with 4 bases remaining between them. CDR3 length: 13 residues. Germline CDR1 is SGHDN and CDR2 is FVKESK. The CDR3 loop is CASSVSGANVLTF. CDR3 bases: TGTGCCAGCAGTGTTTCTGGGGCCAACGTCCTGACTTTC.

A note on this clonotype: The junction shows a germline mismatch at one end, possibly a read error. The chain combines TRBV6-6 with TRBJ1-6; tentatively, D is TRBD1 (5 bases). The CDR3 consists of 15 residues. Per the germline V gene, CDR1 is MNHNY and CDR2 is SVGAGI (reference sequence). CDR3 in DNA: TGTGCCAGCGGACCCAAGGGGCCTTATAATTCACCCCCCCACTTT. This codes for CASGPKGPYNSPPHF.

This chain connects TRBV5-1 to TRBJ2-3; 7 bases map to TRBD2. CDR3 size: 16 residues. The V segment lost 1 base and the J segment 0 bases; nucleotides outside the gene matches: 5. Germline V gene data show CDR1 as SGHRS and CDR2 as YFSETQ. The CDR3 loop reads CASSLKLAPSTDTQYF. For the CDR3, the DNA is TGCGCCAGCAGCTTGAAACTAGCGCCGAGCACAGATACGCAGTATTTT.

About this clonotype: A much larger clone lies a single base off, so this may be a read error. The chain combines TRBV29-1 with TRBJ2-1; a possible D gene is TRBD1 (6 bases). The length of the CDR3 is 12 residues. Germline lookup yields CDR1 SQVTM and CDR2 ANQGSEA. The CDR3 DNA follows: TGCAACGTTGGCAGGGGCAGCAATGAGCAGTTCTTC. Translated: CNVGRGSNEQFF.

This clonotype has ten or more counts. V is TRBV29-1 and J is TRBJ2-5; 8 bases match TRBD1. The CDR3 spans 12 residues. Germline assignment: CDR1 SQVTM and CDR2 ANQGSEA. J was trimmed by 4 bases and V by 6 bases; bases with no gene match: 4. In nucleotides, the CDR3 is TGCAGCGTCGCTACAGGGGGAGAGACCCAGTACTTC. It codes for CSVATGGETQYF.

This clonotype has at least ten counts. The rearrangement uses TRBV11-1 and TRBJ2-1, with D perhaps TRBD2 (6 bases). Trimming left V 3 bases short and J 5 bases short, with 14 bases between. The CDR3 covers 15 residues. Per germline, CDR1 SGHAT and CDR2 FQDESV (reference sequence). The CDR3 coding sequence is TGTGCCAGCAGCTTCGGGGGACGGGGTAACAATGAGCAGTTCTTC. As protein: CASSFGGRGNNEQFF.

Ten or more counts support this clonotype. The chain uses TRBV29-1 and TRBJ2-7; the D gene could be TRBD1 or TRBD2 (5 bases each). The CDR3 spans 12 residues. CDR1 and CDR2 from the germline V gene are SQVTM and ANQGSEA. Trimming pared 7 bases from V and 3 bases from J, leaving 13 bases between. This chain's CDR3 is CSARDLSYEQYF. The CDR3 DNA follows: TGCAGCGCTCGGGACCTTAGCTACGAGCAGTACTTC.

This clonotype was seen ten or more times. CDR3 amino acids: CASSFRTGAIQEQYF. The CDR3 DNA sequence: TGTGCCAGCAGTTTCCGGACAGGCGCTATACAGGAGCAGTACTTC. The V call is TRBV6-5, the J call TRBJ2-7; 7 positions match TRBD1. Germline CDR1 reads MNHEY; CDR2 reads SVGAGI. The CDR3 spans 15 residues. With 4 bases clipped from V and 7 bases from J, the junction kept 13 bases outside the gene matches.

The chain recombines TRBV28 with TRBJ1-2; a possible D gene is TRBD1 (6 bases). Germline assignment: CDR1 MDHEN and CDR2 SYDVKM. V was trimmed by 5 bases and J by 6 bases, leaving 19 bases between them. CDR3 length: 15 amino acids. As DNA, the CDR3 is TGTGCCAGCAGTCCGGCGGAACAGGGAATCCATGGCTACACCTTC. Translation gives CASSPAEQGIHGYTF.

This clonotype was observed at least ten times. The chain uses TRBV6-2 or TRBV6-3 and TRBJ2-7; D unclear. The V end lost 7 bases, the J end lost 0 bases, and 16 bases lay between the germline ends. Germline V CDR1 and CDR2: MNHEY, SVGEGT. The CDR3 runs 15 residues. In DNA form, the CDR3 reads TGTGCCAGCAAAGCTCTACGTGTGAGCTCCTACGAGCAGTACTTC. This gives the protein CASKALRVSSYEQYF.

Note on this clonotype: The junction shows a germline mismatch at one end, possibly a read error. The chain uses TRBV11-1 and TRBJ2-3; perhaps TRBD1 as D (6 bases). Germline values: CDR1 SGHAT, CDR2 FQDESV (reference sequence). This CDR3 has 16 amino acids. In DNA, the CDR3 is TGTGCCAGCAGCTTCGCCCAGGGACACATCACAGATACACAGTATTTT. It codes for CASSFAQGHITDTQYF.

Details on this clonotype: This may arise from a read error, as a much more abundant clone is one base away. The chain is built from TRBV28 and TRBJ1-5; D remains unclear. The germline V gene encodes CDR1 MDHEN and CDR2 SYDVKM. Trimming pared 2 bases from V and 7 bases from J, leaving 9 bases between. The CDR3 length is 13 residues. The CDR3 DNA sequence: TGTGCCAGCAGTTTAAGTTCTATACAGCCCCAGCATTTT. Translated: CASSLSSIQPQHF.

This clonotype appeared a single time. Because the CDR3 is missing its conserved closing phenylalanine or tryptophan, this is likely a read error. V and J are TRBV5-5 and TRBJ1-1; D is unclear. Looked up from germline, CDR1 is SGHKS and CDR2 is YYEKEE (reference sequence). V was shortened by 1 base and J by 2 bases, with 12 bases between the two germline ends. This CDR3 spans 15 amino acids. The CDR3 coding sequence is TGTGCCAGCAGCTTGAAACCCCGGACTAACACTGAAGCTTTCCTT. It specifies CASSLKPRTNTEAFL.

This clonotype has ten or more counts. The chain is built from TRBV11-2 and TRBJ2-5, with D perhaps assigned TRBD1 or TRBD2 (5 bases each). From germline, CDR1 is SGHAT and CDR2 FQNNGV. The CDR3 spans 15 residues. With 5 bases removed from V and 4 bases from J, the gap between germline ends came to 17 bases. The CDR3 region is CASSTSLVGAETQYF. DNA for the CDR3: TGTGCCAGCAGCACGTCGCTGGTCGGGGCAGAGACCCAGTACTTC.

The V call is TRBV5-4, the J call TRBJ2-5; D is perhaps TRBD2 (5 bases). With 4 bases removed from V and 3 bases from J, the gap between germline ends came to 10 bases. Per the germline V gene, CDR1 is SGHNT and CDR2 is YYREEE (reference sequence). This CDR3 has 13 residues. In DNA form, the CDR3 reads TGTGCCAGCAGCGATCAACTAGAAGAGACCCAGTACTTC. Translating it yields CASSDQLEETQYF.

For this clonotype: A much larger clone differs from this one at a single base, so this may be a read error. The rearrangement joins TRBV29-1 to TRBJ1-1, with D possibly TRBD1 on 5 matching bases. Germline CDR1 and CDR2: SQVTM and ANQGSEA. The CDR3 totals 12 residues. The CDR3 protein is CSVSGPNTEALF. The CDR3 DNA sequence: TGCAGCGTTTCAGGGCCGAACACTGAAGCTCTCTTT.

This clonotype was observed a few times. The rearrangement links TRBV6-5 to TRBJ2-7; no reliable D call. The germline V gene encodes CDR1 MNHEY and CDR2 SVGAGI. CDR3 length: 13 residues. Deletions cut 5 bases from V and 2 bases from J, with 10 bases between. CDR3 DNA: TGTGCCAGCAGTCCGTCGAGCCCCTACGAGCAGTACTTC. This sequence encodes CASSPSSPYEQYF.

V and J are TRBV24-1 and TRBJ2-5; 7 nucleotides agree with TRBD1. Looked up from germline, CDR1 is KGHDR and CDR2 is SFDVKD. V dropped 3 bases and J dropped 5; count of bases not matched to a gene: 8. The CDR3 covers 15 residues. The CDR3 region has the DNA TGTGCCACCAGTGATGCCCGGACAGGAACGGAGACCCAGTACTTC. This translates into CATSDARTGTETQYF.

The chain is built from TRBV11-2 and TRBJ2-7, with 8 nucleotides matching TRBD1. V dropped 5 bases and J dropped 4; count of bases not matched to a gene: 7. Germline V CDR1 and CDR2: SGHAT, FQNNGV. CDR3 length: 14 residues. The CDR3 protein is CASSLPGGLYEQYF. The CDR3 region has the DNA TGTGCCAGCAGCCTGCCAGGGGGCCTTTACGAGCAGTACTTC. Using reference TRBV11-2 and TRBJ2-7 for the parts outside the CDR3, the full variable domain is EAGVAQSPRYKIIEKRQSVAFWCNPISGHATLYWYQQILGQGPKLLIQFQNNGVVDDSQLPKDRFSAERLKGVDSTLKIQPAKLEDSAVYLCASSLPGGLYEQYFGPGTRLTVT.

The genes are TRBV11-2 and TRBJ1-2; D gene unclear. The CDR3 has 16 residues. CDR1 SGHAT and CDR2 FQNNGV come from the germline V gene. CDR3 nucleotides: TGTGTTAGCAGCTTAAACCCTCAAACTGTGAATTACGGCTACACCTTC. Translated, it gives CVSSLNPQTVNYGYTF.